This T cell receptor beta chain was captured in a study of T cell responses to AZD1222 COVID-19 vaccine. Notes on the study in general: Compared with day 0, the breadth and depth of the Spike-specific TCR repertoire rose significantly after two doses of AZD1222.

The germline V gene has CDR1 SGDLS and CDR2 YYNGEE. Trimming took 4 bases from V and 7 from J, leaving 17 bases between them. CDR3 length: 14 amino acids. As for this clone: The antigen is not known.

Assay: immunoSEQ multiplex PCR; the TCRdb copy retains only in-frame clones and omits some. Counted here are tens of thousands of clones, 86% occurring once; the ten biggest clones make up about 8.7%. The specimen was peripheral blood, collected on day 0 of AZD1222 vaccination. This clonotype was obtained from an adult in good health. V and J are TRBV9 and TRBJ2-5; TRBD2 is a possible D gene (5 bases). The CDR3: CASSPVGEWGTQYF. CDR3 in DNA: TGTGCCAGCAGCCCCGTGGGAGAGTGGGGGACCCAGTACTTC.